Included here is one T cell receptor (beta chain) sequence, with context. The data were taken from a study of shared clonotypes between healthy human individuals. Sequencing used immunoSEQ multiplex PCR; TCRdb keeps in-frame clones, though not all of them. The sample yields about 2.3 million clones, roughly 93% seen once. CDR1 and CDR2 from the germline V gene are SGHVS and FQNEAQ. The V segment lost 2 bases and the J segment 7 bases; nucleotides outside the gene matches: 7. The length of the CDR3 is 14 residues. Investigators divided CD4+ cells into CD45RA+ naive and CD45RA-negative memory subsets. The sequencing input was naive CD4+ T cells from PBMCs. As for subset: CD45RA+ positively selected. The clonotype comes from a man between 18 and 29 years old in good health. Some clones in this sample may be carry-over from other donors' samples. This rearrangement joins TRBV7-8 to TRBJ1-2; 7 bases are shared with TRBD1. CDR3 DNA: TGTGCCAGCAGCTTACAGGGGGGATTGGGTGGCTACACCTTC. Translation gives CASSLQGGLGGYTF.